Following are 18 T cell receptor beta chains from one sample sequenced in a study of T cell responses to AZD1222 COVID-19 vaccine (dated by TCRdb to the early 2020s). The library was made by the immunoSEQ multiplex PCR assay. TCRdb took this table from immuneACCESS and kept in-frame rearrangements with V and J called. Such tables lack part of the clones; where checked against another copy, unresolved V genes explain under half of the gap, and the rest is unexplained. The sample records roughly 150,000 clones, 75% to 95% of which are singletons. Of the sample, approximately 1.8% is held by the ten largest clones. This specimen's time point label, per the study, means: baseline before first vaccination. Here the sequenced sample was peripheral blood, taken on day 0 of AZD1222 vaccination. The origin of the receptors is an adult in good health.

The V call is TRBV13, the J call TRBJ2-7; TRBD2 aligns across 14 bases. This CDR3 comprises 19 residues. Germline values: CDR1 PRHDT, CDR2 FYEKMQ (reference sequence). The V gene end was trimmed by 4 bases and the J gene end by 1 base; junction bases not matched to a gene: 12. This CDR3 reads CASSSHRTSGRPESYEQYF. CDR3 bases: TGTGCCAGCAGCTCTCACCGGACTAGCGGGAGGCCCGAATCCTACGAGCAGTACTTC.

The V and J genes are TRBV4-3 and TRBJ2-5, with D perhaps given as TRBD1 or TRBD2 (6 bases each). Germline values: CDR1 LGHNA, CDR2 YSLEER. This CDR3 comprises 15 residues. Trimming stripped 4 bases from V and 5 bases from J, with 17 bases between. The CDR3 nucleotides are TGCGCCAGCAGCCGAAGTCGGGGGCCGGAGGAGACCCAGTACTTC. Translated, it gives CASSRSRGPEETQYF.

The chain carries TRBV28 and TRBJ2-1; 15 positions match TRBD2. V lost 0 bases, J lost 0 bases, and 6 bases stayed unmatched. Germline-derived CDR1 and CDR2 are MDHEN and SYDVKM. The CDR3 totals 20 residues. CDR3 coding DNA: TGTGCCAGCAGTTTATGGCCGGGACTAGCGGGAGGCGGCTCCTACAATGAGCAGTTCTTC. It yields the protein CASSLWPGLAGGGSYNEQFF.

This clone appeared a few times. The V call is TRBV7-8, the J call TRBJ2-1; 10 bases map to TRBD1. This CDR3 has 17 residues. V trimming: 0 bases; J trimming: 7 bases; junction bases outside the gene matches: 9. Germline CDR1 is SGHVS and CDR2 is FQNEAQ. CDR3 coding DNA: TGTGCCAGCAGCTTAGCGTATTTTTTGGGACAGGGGAATGAGCAGTTCTTC. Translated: CASSLAYFLGQGNEQFF.

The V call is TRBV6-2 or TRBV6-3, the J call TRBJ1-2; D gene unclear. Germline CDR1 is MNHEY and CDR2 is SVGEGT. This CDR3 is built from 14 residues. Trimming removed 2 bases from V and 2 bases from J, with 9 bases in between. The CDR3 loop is CASSYRQVNYGYTF. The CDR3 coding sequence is TGTGCCAGCAGTTACCGTCAGGTCAACTATGGCTACACCTTC.

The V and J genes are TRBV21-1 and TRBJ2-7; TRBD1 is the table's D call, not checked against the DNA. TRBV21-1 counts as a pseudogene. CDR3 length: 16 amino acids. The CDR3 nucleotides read TGTGCCAGCAGCAAAGATGCAGGGGCCCAATCCTACGAGCAGTACTTC. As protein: CASSKDAGAQSYEQYF.

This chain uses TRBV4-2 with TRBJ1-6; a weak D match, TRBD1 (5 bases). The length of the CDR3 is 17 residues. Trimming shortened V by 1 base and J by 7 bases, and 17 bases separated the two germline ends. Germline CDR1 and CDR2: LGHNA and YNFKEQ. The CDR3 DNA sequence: TGTGCCAGCAGCCAAGGTATACAGGAGCGGTGGAATTCACCCCTCCACTTT. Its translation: CASSQGIQERWNSPLHF.

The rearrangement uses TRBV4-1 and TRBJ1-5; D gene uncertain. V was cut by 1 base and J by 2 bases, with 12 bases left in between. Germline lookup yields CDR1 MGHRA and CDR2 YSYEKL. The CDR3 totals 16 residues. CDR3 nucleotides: TGCGCCAGCAGCCAAGGCTGGGGTGGGGGCAATCAGCCCCAGCATTTT. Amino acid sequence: CASSQGWGGGNQPQHF.

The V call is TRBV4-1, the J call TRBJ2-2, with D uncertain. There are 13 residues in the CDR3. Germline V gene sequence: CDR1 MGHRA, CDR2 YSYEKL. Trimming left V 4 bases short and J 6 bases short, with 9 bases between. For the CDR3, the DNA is TGCGCCAGCAGCCTATTGGTACCCGGGGAGCTGTTTTTT. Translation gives CASSLLVPGELFF.

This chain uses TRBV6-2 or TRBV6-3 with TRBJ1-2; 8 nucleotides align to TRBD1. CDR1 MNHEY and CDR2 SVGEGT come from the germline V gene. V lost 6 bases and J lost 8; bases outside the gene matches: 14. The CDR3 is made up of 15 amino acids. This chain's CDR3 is CASSNSGTGLPGYTF. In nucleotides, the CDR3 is TGTGCCAGCAGCAACTCCGGGACAGGTTTACCCGGCTACACCTTC.

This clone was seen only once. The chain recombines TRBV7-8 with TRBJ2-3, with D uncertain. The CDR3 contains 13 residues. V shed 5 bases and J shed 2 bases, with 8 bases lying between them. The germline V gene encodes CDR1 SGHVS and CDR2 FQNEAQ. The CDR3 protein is CASSRHTTDTQYF. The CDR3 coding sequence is TGTGCCAGCAGCCGACACACCACAGATACGCAGTATTTT.

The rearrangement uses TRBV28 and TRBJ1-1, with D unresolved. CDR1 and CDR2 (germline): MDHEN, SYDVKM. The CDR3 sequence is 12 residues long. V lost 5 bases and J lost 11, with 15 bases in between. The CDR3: CASSTTSGLAFF. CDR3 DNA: TGTGCCAGCAGTACGACGTCTGGGCTTGCTTTCTTT.

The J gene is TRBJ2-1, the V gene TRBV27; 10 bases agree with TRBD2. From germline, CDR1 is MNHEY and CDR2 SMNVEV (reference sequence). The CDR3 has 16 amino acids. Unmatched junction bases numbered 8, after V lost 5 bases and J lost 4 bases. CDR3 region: CASSPTGTSAYNEQFF. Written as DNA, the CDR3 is TGTGCCAGCAGTCCAACCGGGACTAGCGCTTACAATGAGCAGTTCTTC.

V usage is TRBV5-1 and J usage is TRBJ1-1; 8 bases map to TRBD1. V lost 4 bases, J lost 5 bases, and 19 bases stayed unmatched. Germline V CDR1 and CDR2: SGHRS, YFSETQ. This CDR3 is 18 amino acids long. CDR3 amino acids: CASSPTSLRTGKGTEAFF. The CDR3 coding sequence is TGCGCCAGCAGCCCTACCTCACTTAGGACAGGGAAGGGAACTGAAGCTTTCTTT.

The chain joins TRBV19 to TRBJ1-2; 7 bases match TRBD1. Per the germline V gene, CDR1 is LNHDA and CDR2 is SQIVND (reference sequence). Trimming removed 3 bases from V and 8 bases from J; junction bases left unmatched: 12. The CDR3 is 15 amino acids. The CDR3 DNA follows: TGTGCCAGTAGTATCTCCGGGACAGAGGCTCGCGGCTACACCTTC. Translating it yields CASSISGTEARGYTF.

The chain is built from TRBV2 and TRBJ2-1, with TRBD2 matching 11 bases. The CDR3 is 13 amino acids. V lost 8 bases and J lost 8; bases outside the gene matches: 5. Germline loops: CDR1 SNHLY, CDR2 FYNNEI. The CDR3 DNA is TGTGCCAGCGGCCTAGCGGGAGGTCATGAGCAGTTCTTC. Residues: CASGLAGGHEQFF. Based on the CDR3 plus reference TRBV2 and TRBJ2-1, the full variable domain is EPEVTQTPSHQVTQMGQEVILRCVPISNHLYFYWYRQILGQKVEFLVSFYNNEISEKSEIFDDQFSVERPDGSNFTLKIRSTKLEDSAMYFCASGLAGGHEQFFGPGTRLTVL.

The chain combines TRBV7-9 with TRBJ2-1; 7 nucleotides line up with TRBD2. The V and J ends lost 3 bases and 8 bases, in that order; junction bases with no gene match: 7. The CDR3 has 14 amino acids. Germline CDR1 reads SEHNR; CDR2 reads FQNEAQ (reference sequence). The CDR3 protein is CASSFLSSGYEQFF. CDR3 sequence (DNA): TGTGCCAGCAGCTTCCTGTCTAGCGGATATGAGCAGTTCTTC.

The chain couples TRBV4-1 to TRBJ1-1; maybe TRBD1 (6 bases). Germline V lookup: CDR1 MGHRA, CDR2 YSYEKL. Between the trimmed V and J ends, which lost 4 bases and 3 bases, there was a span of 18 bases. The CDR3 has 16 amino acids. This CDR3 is CASSLPPAGADTEAFF. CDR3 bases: TGCGCCAGCAGCCTCCCCCCGGCAGGGGCTGACACTGAAGCTTTCTTT.